This record looks at one T cell receptor beta chain sequence and its context. The data belong to a study of blood T cell repertoires in COVID-19. In the study overall: Acute and convalescent COVID-19 samples came from the United States, Italy and Spain. The cDNA or gDNA used as material had been derived from T cells, B-cell-depleted T cells, or PBMCs.

CDR1 and CDR2 (germline): LNHDA, SQIVND (reference sequence). The CDR3 totals 13 residues. The V gene lost 10 bases and the J gene lost 3 bases, with 15 bases spanning the gap. Original data processing: By means of reference gene primer amplification, nucleated cell counts were estimated. Assay used: immunoSEQ multiplex PCR; TCRdb lists only in-frame clones, some missing. V, J and clone size reflect that table, while D and trimming were determined from the DNA. The data contain roughly 160,000 clones, around 85% of them singletons. The rearrangement joins TRBV19 to TRBJ1-1; unclear D gene. Sequencing was done on a sample of peripheral blood. This TCR came from a man between 60 and 70 years old with acute or convalescent COVID-19. CDR3 in amino acids: CATQSWRDTEAFF. DNA for the CDR3: TGTGCCACCCAATCCTGGAGGGACACTGAAGCTTTCTTT. Based on the CDR3 plus reference TRBV19 and TRBJ1-1, the full variable domain is DGGITQSPKYLFRKEGQNVTLSCEQNLNHDAMYWYRQDPGQGLRLIYYSQIVNDFQKGDIAEGYSVSREKKESFPLTVTSAQKNPTAFYLCATQSWRDTEAFFGQGTRLTVV.